The rows below give T cell receptor beta chains drawn from one sample of a study of cytomegalovirus exposure and HLA in healthy donors. Generated by immunoSEQ multiplex PCR, the TCRdb table keeps only in-frame clones and is missing some. Among approximately 290,000 clones, 75% to 85% were seen once, and the ten largest hold approximately 0.3%. The source material was PBMCs. The receptor set was obtained from a girl aged 2 to 10 in good health and CMV-seronegative. The CDR3 runs from the conserved cysteine through the conserved F or W. Fields, in order: clone size, V gene, J gene, CDR3 protein. Part of the rows lack a size; the others show once, few, many or a class for expanded clones.

NA,TRBV9,TRBJ2-1,CASSVNPLPRGHEQFF
once,TRBV19,TRBJ1-1,CASSTQLDSTEAFF
NA,TRBV7-2,TRBJ2-7,CASRISPLTPPYEQYF
NA,TRBV6-1,TRBJ2-1,CASTRLAGGNEQFF
NA,TRBV9,TRBJ1-4,CASSVGPGQSNEKLFF
NA,TRBV6-1,TRBJ1-2,CASSEFRGQGIYGYTF
NA,TRBV5-6,TRBJ2-7,CASSLNRVGRQIYDEQYF
NA,TRBV28,TRBJ1-6,CASSLGQYNSPLHF
NA,TRBV5-1,TRBJ2-1,CASSWLAAGSAYNEQFF
NA,TRBV15,TRBJ1-2,CATSRVPQQGEGGYTF
NA,TRBV7-9,TRBJ1-1,CASALETEAFF
NA,TRBV6-1,TRBJ1-1,CASHRDRADTEAFF
few,TRBV10-3,TRBJ1-1,CAIRIQGGGTEAFF
NA,TRBV28,TRBJ2-7,CASRGPGLGIYEQYF
once,TRBV19,TRBJ2-7,CASSIPRQGSYEQYF
NA,TRBV9,TRBJ2-5,CASSQSSVGRETQYF
NA,TRBV30,TRBJ2-2,CAWSKLAGGLGTGELFF
NA,TRBV25-1,TRBJ1-1,CASRVQGTEAFF
NA,TRBV13,TRBJ2-1,CASSSPDRGSYNEQFF
NA,TRBV7-9,TRBJ2-5,CSSSLASGSAETQYF
NA,TRBV11-2,TRBJ1-2,CASSFNSGMGLDDYGYTF
NA,TRBV7-9,TRBJ2-7,CASSLASSGSYEQYF
NA,TRBV13,TRBJ2-7,CASSQETSGGSSAYEQYF
NA,TRBV9,TRBJ2-3,CASSVGGTGLSTQYF
NA,TRBV7-9,TRBJ1-1,CASSPWTGLANTEAFF
once,TRBV9,TRBJ2-3,CASSGEGSNTDTQYF
NA,TRBV18,TRBJ2-7,CASSPSVGTSVIPSYEQYF
NA,TRBV6-5,TRBJ2-1,CASSPTGQPYNEQFF
NA,TRBV9,TRBJ1-1,CASNSGSGSMNTEAFF
NA,TRBV12-5,TRBJ2-7,CASGLVGTEEYYEQYF
NA,TRBV6-1,TRBJ2-7,CASSGTVFISEQYF
few,TRBV28,TRBJ2-7,CASSLYGVGQGGGDEQYF
NA,TRBV10-2,TRBJ1-2,CASRDRTNYGYTF
NA,TRBV30,TRBJ2-5,CAWTQLAGGETQYF
NA,TRBV5-1,TRBJ2-1,CASSMRLASGVNEQFF
NA,TRBV7-9,TRBJ1-2,CSSSLPTRFPTGENYGYTF
NA,TRBV7-9,TRBJ1-2,CASNAGSNYGYTF